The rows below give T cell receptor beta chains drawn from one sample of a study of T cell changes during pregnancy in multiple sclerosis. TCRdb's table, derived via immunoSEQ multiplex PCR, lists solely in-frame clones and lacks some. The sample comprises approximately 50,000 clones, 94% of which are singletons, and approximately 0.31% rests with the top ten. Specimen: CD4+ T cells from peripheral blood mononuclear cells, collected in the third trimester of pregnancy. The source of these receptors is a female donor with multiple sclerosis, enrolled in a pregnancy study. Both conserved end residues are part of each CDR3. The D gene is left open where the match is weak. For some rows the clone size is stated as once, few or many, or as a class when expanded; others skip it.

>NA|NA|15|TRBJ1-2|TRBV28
CASSLSPGIAHGYTF
TGTGCCAGCAGTTTAAGTCCCGGGATAGCCCATGGCTACACCTTC
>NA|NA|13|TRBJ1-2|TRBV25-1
CASSESGNYGYTF
TGTGCCAGCAGTGAATCAGGGAACTATGGCTACACCTTC
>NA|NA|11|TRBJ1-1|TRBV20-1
CSASDPGKAFF
TGCAGTGCCTCCGACCCCGGGAAAGCTTTCTTT
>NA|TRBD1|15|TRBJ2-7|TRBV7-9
CASSSNRGKGYEQYF
TGTGCCAGCAGCTCTAACAGGGGGAAAGGGTACGAGCAGTACTTC
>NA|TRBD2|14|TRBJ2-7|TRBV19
CASSMSGGPYEQYF
TGTGCCAGTAGTATGTCGGGAGGGCCCTACGAGCAGTACTTC
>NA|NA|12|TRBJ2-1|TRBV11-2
CASAARLHEQFF
TGTGCCAGCGCAGCTAGACTCCATGAGCAGTTCTTC
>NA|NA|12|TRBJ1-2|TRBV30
CAWSKFGFGYTF
TGTGCCTGGAGTAAGTTCGGGTTCGGCTACACCTTC
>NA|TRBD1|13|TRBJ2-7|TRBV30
CAWDRGFSYEQYF
TGTGCCTGGGACAGGGGTTTTTCCTACGAGCAGTACTTC
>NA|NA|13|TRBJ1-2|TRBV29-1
CSAVDSDNYGYTF
TGCAGCGCGGTGGACAGCGATAACTATGGCTACACCTTC
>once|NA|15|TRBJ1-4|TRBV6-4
CASSLTGEPGEKLFF
TGTGCCAGCAGTTTGACCGGGGAGCCGGGAGAAAAACTGTTTTTT
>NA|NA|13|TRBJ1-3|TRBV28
CASSLMGGNTIYF
TGTGCCAGCAGTTTAATGGGCGGAAACACCATATATTTT
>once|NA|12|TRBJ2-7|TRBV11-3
CASSSRVYEQYF
TGTGCCAGCAGCTCCAGGGTCTACGAGCAGTACTTC
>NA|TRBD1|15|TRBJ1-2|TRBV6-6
CASSPGQGALYGYTF
TGTGCCAGCAGTCCTGGACAGGGAGCCCTCTATGGCTACACCTTC
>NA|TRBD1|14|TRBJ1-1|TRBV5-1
CATATGAMNTEAFF
TGCGCCACCGCGACAGGGGCCATGAACACTGAAGCTTTCTTT
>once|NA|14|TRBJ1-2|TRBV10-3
CAIGTGTTNYGYTF
TGTGCCATCGGGACCGGGACAACTAACTATGGCTACACCTTC
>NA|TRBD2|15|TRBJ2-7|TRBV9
CASSVDGRVSYEQYF
TGTGCCAGCAGCGTAGATGGGAGGGTCTCCTACGAGCAGTACTTC
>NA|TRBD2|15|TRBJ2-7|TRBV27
CASSLSSGRSYEQYF
TGTGCCAGCAGTTTATCGAGCGGGAGATCCTACGAGCAGTACTTC
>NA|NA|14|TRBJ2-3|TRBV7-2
CASSSDWSTDTQYF
TGTGCCAGCAGCTCAGACTGGAGCACAGATACGCAGTATTTT
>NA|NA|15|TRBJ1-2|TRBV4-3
CASSQDMGLRGGYTF
TGCGCCAGCAGCCAAGATATGGGCCTACGGGGGGGCTACACCTTC
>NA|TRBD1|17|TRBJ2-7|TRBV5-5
CASSLTAFGQAIYEQYF
TGTGCCAGCAGCCTAACGGCGTTTGGACAGGCCATCTACGAGCAGTACTTC
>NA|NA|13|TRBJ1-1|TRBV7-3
CASSPGGYTEAFF
TGTGCCAGCAGCCCCGGGGGATACACTGAAGCTTTCTTT
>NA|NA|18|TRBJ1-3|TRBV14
CASSQDLGLLGSGNTIYF
TGTGCCAGCAGCCAAGATTTGGGACTCCTGGGGTCTGGAAACACCATATATTTT
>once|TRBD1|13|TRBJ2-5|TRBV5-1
CASSPGTEETQYF
TGCGCCAGCAGCCCCGGGACAGAAGAGACCCAGTACTTC
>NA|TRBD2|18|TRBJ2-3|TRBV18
CASSPNWREGFFTDTQYF
TGTGCCAGCTCACCAAATTGGCGGGAGGGCTTCTTCACAGATACGCAGTATTTT
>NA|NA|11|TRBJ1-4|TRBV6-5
CASSYREKLFF
TGTGCCAGCAGTTACCGTGAAAAACTGTTTTTT
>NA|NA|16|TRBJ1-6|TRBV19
CASSIIGGQSDSPLHF
TGTGCCAGTAGTATTATCGGTGGGCAGTCTGATTCACCCCTCCACTTT
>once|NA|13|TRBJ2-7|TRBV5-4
CASSVDGYYEQYF
TGTGCCAGCAGCGTCGACGGGTACTACGAGCAGTACTTC
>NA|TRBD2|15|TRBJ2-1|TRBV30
CAWGLASGRNNEQFF
TGTGCCTGGGGTCTAGCTAGCGGGAGGAACAATGAGCAGTTCTTC
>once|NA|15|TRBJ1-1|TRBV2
CASIPFGLDNTEAFF
TGTGCCAGCATCCCTTTTGGACTAGACAACACTGAAGCTTTCTTT
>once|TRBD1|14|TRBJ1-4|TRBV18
CASSPGQGSEKLFF
TGTGCCAGCTCACCCGGACAGGGTAGCGAAAAACTGTTTTTT
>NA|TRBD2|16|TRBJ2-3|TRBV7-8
CATLGGWGFSTDTQYF
TGTGCCACGCTGGGGGGGTGGGGATTTAGCACAGATACGCAGTATTTT
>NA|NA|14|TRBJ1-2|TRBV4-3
CASSQALQGIGYTF
TGCGCCAGCAGCCAAGCTCTACAGGGAATTGGCTACACCTTC
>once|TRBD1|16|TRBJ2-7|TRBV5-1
CASSLVPGTGSYEQYF
TGCGCCAGCAGCTTGGTTCCTGGGACAGGGTCCTACGAGCAGTACTTC
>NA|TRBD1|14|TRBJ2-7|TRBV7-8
CASSLGQGAYEQYF
TGTGCCAGCAGCTTAGGGCAGGGGGCCTACGAGCAGTACTTC
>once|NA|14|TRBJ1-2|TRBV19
CASSTQGSGYGYTF
TGTGCCAGTAGTACCCAGGGGTCGGGGTATGGCTACACCTTC
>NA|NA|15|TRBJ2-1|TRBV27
CASSSGSPRDNEQFF
TGTGCCAGCAGTAGTGGCAGCCCGAGGGACAATGAGCAGTTCTTC
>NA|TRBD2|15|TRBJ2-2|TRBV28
CASSRAGAGGGELFF
TGTGCCAGCAGTCGAGCGGGAGCGGGGGGCGGGGAGCTGTTTTTT
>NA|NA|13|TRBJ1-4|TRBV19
CASKEIINEKLFF
TGTGCCAGTAAAGAGATTATAAATGAAAAACTGTTTTTT
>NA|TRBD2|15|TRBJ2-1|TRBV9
CASSPTSGDYNEQFF
TGTGCCAGCAGCCCTACTAGCGGGGATTACAATGAGCAGTTCTTC
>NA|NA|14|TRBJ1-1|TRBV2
CASNLGGLGTEAFF
TGTGCCAGCAATCTTGGAGGGCTTGGCACTGAAGCTTTCTTT
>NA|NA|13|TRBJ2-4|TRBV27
CASSRTPKNIQYF
TGTGCCAGCAGCAGGACACCGAAAAACATTCAGTACTTC
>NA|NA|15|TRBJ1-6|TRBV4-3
CASSQVSSYNSPLHF
TGCGCCAGCAGCCAAGTATCGTCCTATAATTCACCCCTCCACTTT
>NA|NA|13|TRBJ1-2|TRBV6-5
CASSYGQQYGYTF
TGTGCCAGCAGTTACGGACAGCAATATGGCTACACCTTC
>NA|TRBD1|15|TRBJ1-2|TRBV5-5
CASSAPGQGLGGYTF
TGTGCCAGCAGCGCACCGGGACAGGGGCTGGGTGGCTACACCTTC
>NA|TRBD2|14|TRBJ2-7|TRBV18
CASSPGLESYEQYF
TGTGCCAGCTCACCGGGACTAGAAAGCTACGAGCAGTACTTC
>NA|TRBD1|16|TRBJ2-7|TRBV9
CASSVDTGTGTNEQYF
TGTGCCAGCAGCGTAGATACCGGGACAGGGACCAACGAGCAGTACTTC
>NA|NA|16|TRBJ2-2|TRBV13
CASSLERGKNTGELFF
TGTGCCAGCAGCCTAGAGAGAGGAAAGAACACCGGGGAGCTGTTTTTT
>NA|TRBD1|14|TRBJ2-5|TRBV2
CASSEDRQKETQYF
TGTGCCAGCAGCGAGGACAGGCAGAAAGAGACCCAGTACTTC